This is a list of T cell receptor beta chains from one sample in a study of T cell responses to AZD1222 COVID-19 vaccine. Clones were read by immunoSEQ multiplex PCR, and TCRdb kept only the in-frame ones, dropping some. The table records around 130,000 clones, roughly 91% of them present only once. Sequences were derived from peripheral blood, sampled on day 0 of AZD1222 vaccination. The receptors stem from an adult in good health. Both conserved end residues are part of each CDR3. D genes are given only for firm matches. The size of a clone is reported for some rows only, either as once, few or many, or as a class for expanded clones.

D gene | clone size | J gene | V gene | CDR3 DNA | CDR3 protein
. | . | TRBJ1-1 | TRBV28 | TGTGCCAGCCGAGGGACCCTAGGGTGGTTGACTGAAGCTTTCTTT | CASRGTLGWLTEAFF
. | . | TRBJ2-5 | TRBV5-1 | TGCGCCAGCAGCTTGACCCCCCAAGAGACCCAGTACTTC | CASSLTPQETQYF
. | . | TRBJ2-5 | TRBV5-4 | TGTGCCAGCAGCTCGGACCCTCGGGGCCAAGAGACCCAGTACTTC | CASSSDPRGQETQYF
. | few | TRBJ1-2 | TRBV24-1 | TGTGCCACCAGTGGGGGTCCTTGGGGCTACACCTTC | CATSGGPWGYTF
. | . | TRBJ2-2 | TRBV5-5 | TGTGCCAGCAGCTTGGTGGGCAGTCAATCGAACACCGGGGAGCTGTTTTTT | CASSLVGSQSNTGELFF
. | . | TRBJ1-2 | TRBV9 | TGTGCCAGCTCACAGGGAGGGGTCTATGGCTACACCTTC | CASSQGGVYGYTF
. | . | TRBJ1-6 | TRBV5-1 | TGCGCCAGCAGCTTGGCAGGGATTGATTCACCCCTCCACTTT | CASSLAGIDSPLHF
. | . | TRBJ2-7 | TRBV24-1 | TGTGCCACCAGTGATCCCGGGACCCTGGACGAGCAGTACTTC | CATSDPGTLDEQYF
TRBD2 | . | TRBJ2-5 | TRBV2 | TGTGCCAGCATTATCCTAGCGGGGACGTACCAAGAGACCCAGTACTTC | CASIILAGTYQETQYF
. | . | TRBJ2-3 | TRBV5-6 | TGTGCCAGCAGCGGGGTCTCTGCCGATACGCAGTATTTT | CASSGVSADTQYF
TRBD1 | . | TRBJ2-7 | TRBV2 | TGTGCCAGCAGTGAAGGACAGGGTGACGAGCAGTACTTC | CASSEGQGDEQYF
. | . | TRBJ1-1 | TRBV3-1/TRBV3-2 | TGTGCCAGCAGACAAGAGCCTGGACAGAGGATCACTGAAGCTTTCTTT | CASRQEPGQRITEAFF
. | . | TRBJ1-5 | TRBV28 | TGTGCCAGCAGACGAGGGATAGGCAATCAGCCCCAGCATTTT | CASRRGIGNQPQHF
. | . | TRBJ1-5 | TRBV5-5 | TGTGCCAGCAGCTTGATTGGTCTTGGGGGCCGGGGCAATCAGCCCCAGCATTTT | CASSLIGLGGRGNQPQHF
TRBD2 | . | TRBJ2-1 | TRBV15 | TGTGCCACCTCCAGGGAGGCTAGCGGACTCAATGAGCAGTTCTTC | CATSREASGLNEQFF